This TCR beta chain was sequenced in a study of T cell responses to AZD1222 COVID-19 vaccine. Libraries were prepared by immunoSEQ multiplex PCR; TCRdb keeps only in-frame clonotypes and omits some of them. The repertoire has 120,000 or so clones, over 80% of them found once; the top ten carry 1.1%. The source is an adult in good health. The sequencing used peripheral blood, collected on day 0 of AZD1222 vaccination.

The CDR3 protein is CASTQSGSSYEQYF. For the CDR3, the DNA is TGTGCCAGCACTCAAAGCGGGAGCTCCTACGAGCAGTACTTC. The chain couples TRBV6-5 to TRBJ2-7; TRBD2 matches 8 bases. V trimming: 7 bases; J trimming: 0 bases; junction bases outside the gene matches: 5. The CDR3 covers 14 residues. Per germline, CDR1 MNHEY and CDR2 SVGAGI.